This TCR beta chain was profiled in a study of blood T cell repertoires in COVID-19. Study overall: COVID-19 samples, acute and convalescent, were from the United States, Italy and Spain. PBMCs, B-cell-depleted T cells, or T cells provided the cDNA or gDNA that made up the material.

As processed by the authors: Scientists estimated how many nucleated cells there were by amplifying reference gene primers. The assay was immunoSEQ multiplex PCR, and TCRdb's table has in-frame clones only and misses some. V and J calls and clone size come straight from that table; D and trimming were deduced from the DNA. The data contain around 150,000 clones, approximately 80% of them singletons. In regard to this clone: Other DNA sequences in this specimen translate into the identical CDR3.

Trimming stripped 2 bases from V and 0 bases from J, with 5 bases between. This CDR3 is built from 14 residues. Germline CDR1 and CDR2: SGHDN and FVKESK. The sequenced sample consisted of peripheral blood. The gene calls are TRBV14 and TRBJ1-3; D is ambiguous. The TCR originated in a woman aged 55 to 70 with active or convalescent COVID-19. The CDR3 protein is CASSQRLSGNTIYF. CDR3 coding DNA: TGTGCCAGCAGCCAAAGACTCTCTGGAAACACCATATATTTT.